This T cell receptor (beta chain) came from a study of OX40 agonist ivuxolimab in advanced cancers. Data came from immunoSEQ multiplex PCR; TCRdb stores just in-frame clones and leaves some out. The top ten clones hold 2.6% of a sample with 98,000 or so clones, more than 85% of them seen once. This TCR was recovered from an adult with an advanced solid tumor such as melanoma, head and neck, liver or kidney cancer. The sample in question was CD4+ or CD8+ T cells sorted from blood, obtained in a trial of the OX40 agonist ivuxolimab.

In nucleotides, the CDR3 is TGTGCCAGCAGCTTAAGCGGGACAGGGGGCTCCGAGCAGTACTTC. Its protein product is CASSLSGTGGSEQYF. The chain employs TRBV11-2 and TRBJ2-7; 12 bases map to TRBD1. Germline V gene sequence: CDR1 SGHAT, CDR2 FQNNGV. The CDR3 has 15 residues. V was clipped by 2 bases and J by 6 bases; unmatched bases: 5.